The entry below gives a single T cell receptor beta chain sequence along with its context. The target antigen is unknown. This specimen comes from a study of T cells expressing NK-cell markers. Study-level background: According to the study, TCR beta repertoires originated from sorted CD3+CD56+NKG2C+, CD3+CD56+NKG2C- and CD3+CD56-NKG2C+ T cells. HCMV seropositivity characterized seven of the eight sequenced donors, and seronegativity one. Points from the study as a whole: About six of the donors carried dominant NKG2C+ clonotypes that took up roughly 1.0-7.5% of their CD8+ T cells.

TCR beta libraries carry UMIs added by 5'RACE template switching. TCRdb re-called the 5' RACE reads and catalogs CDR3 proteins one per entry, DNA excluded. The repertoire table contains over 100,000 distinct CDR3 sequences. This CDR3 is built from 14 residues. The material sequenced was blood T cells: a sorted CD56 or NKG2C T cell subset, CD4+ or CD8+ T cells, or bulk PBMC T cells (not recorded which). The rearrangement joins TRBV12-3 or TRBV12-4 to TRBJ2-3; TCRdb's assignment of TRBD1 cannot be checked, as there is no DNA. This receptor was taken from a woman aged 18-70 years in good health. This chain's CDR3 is CASSLSGGIDTQYF.